This T cell receptor (beta chain) was found in a study of cytomegalovirus exposure and HLA in healthy donors. Overall study results and limits: A later look showed TCR association rates differing by HLA locus, highest for DRB1 and lowest for HLA-C. Previously analyzed data showed that most TCR beta V segments were productive at a frequency of about 90% or about 30%. Sequence variants that were highly shared formed a cluster that was likely a sequencing artifact. Presence/absence analyses assumed roughly uniform sequencing depth across donors.

The CDR3 consists of 16 residues. Germline assignment: CDR1 KGHSH and CDR2 LQKENI. With 1 base clipped from V and 5 bases from J, the junction kept 7 bases outside the gene matches. Of note for this clone: Its specificity is not known.

Amplification used 60 Vbeta primers and 13 Jbeta primers. Libraries were prepared by immunoSEQ multiplex PCR; TCRdb keeps only in-frame clonotypes and omits some of them. The table for this sample gives 100,000 to 150,000 clones. This TCR derives from a man aged 18-30 years in good health and CMV-seronegative. The V gene is TRBV18, the J gene TRBJ2-2, with 7 bases that match TRBD2. Sequenced material: PBMCs. CDR3 sequence: CASSPLGGRRTGELFF. Here the CDR3 DNA reads TGTGCCAGCTCACCACTCGGCGGGAGAAGAACCGGGGAGCTGTTTTTT.